Below are 14 T cell receptor beta chains sequenced from a single sample in a study of shared clonotypes between healthy human individuals. Terminally differentiated effector memory CD45RA+ cells were left out of the naive CD8 fraction, which was CD45RO-negative and positively selected for CCR7. Only in-frame clones appear in the TCRdb table, and some are missing; sequencing was by immunoSEQ multiplex PCR. The table shows about 700,000 clones, with under 95% occurring only once. Sequencing was carried out using naive CD8+ T cells sorted from blood. The receptors stem from a man aged 25-45 years in good health.

V gene TRBV7-9 combines with J gene TRBJ2-1; D unresolved. CDR1 is SEHNR and CDR2 is FQNEAQ in the germline V gene (reference sequence). CDR3 length: 16 amino acids. The germline V and J ends were trimmed by 2 bases and 7 bases, with 18 bases remaining between them. The CDR3 DNA reads as TGTGCCAGCAGCTTAAAGGACCTCGCCCCTAAGAATGAGCAGTTCTTC. It translates to CASSLKDLAPKNEQFF.

The V call is TRBV4-3, the J call TRBJ2-1, with TRBD2 identical over 10 bases. V lost 4 bases, J lost 7 bases, and 16 bases stayed unmatched. CDR1 and CDR2 (germline): LGHNA, YSLEER. The CDR3 is 18 residues long. CDR3 protein: CASSPRLWGLALENEQFF. DNA of the CDR3: TGCGCCAGCAGCCCGCGCCTTTGGGGACTAGCGCTAGAGAATGAGCAGTTCTTC.

The gene calls are TRBV4-1 and TRBJ2-1; tentative D call: TRBD2 (5 bases). This CDR3 contains 16 residues. Germline loops: CDR1 MGHRA, CDR2 YSYEKL. V dropped 0 bases and J dropped 8 bases, with 17 bases sitting between them. CDR3 in amino acids: CASSQERGKSPYEQFF. CDR3 DNA sequence: TGCGCCAGCAGCCAAGAGAGAGGGAAGTCGCCCTATGAGCAGTTCTTC.

CDR3 sequence reads: CASSPTTAGVYYEQYF. CDR3 DNA sequence: TGTGCCAGCAGCCCTACGACGGCAGGCGTTTACTACGAGCAGTACTTC. This chain uses TRBV28 with TRBJ2-7; D is uncertain. With 6 bases removed from V and 3 bases from J, the gap between germline ends came to 21 bases. The CDR3 consists of 16 residues. Germline V gene sequence: CDR1 MDHEN, CDR2 SYDVKM.

The chain links TRBV27 to TRBJ1-1; TRBD1 matches at 8 bases. The CDR3 is 17 amino acids. Trimming cost V 5 bases and J 1 base; bases outside gene matches: 12. CDR1 MNHEY and CDR2 SMNVEV come from the germline V gene (reference sequence). The CDR3 region is CASSLSAGGAWNTEAFF. CDR3 DNA: TGTGCCAGCAGTCTTTCCGCAGGGGGCGCGTGGAACACTGAAGCTTTCTTT.

The rearrangement links TRBV19 to TRBJ2-1, with D maybe TRBD2 (5 bases). Trimming pared 3 bases from V and 4 bases from J, leaving 16 bases between. The germline gives CDR1 LNHDA, CDR2 SQIVND (reference sequence). The CDR3 sequence is 16 residues long. The CDR3 bases are TGTGCCAGTAGTATCGACCGTGGGAGCTTGTACAATGAGCAGTTCTTC. Protein: CASSIDRGSLYNEQFF.

This chain uses TRBV29-1 with TRBJ1-1; no clear D. The germline V gene encodes CDR1 SQVTM and CDR2 ANQGSEA. Trimming pared 4 bases from V and 1 base from J, leaving 4 bases between. This CDR3 comprises 11 residues. CDR3 in amino acids: CSVVKNTEAFF. CDR3 coding DNA: TGCAGCGTTGTTAAGAACACTGAAGCTTTCTTT.

The rearrangement uses TRBV6-1 and TRBJ2-7, with D tentatively TRBD2 (5 bases). The CDR3 covers 12 residues. From germline, CDR1 is MNHNS and CDR2 SASEGT. V was shortened by 4 bases and J by 5 bases, with 9 bases between the two germline ends. CDR3 nucleotide sequence: TGTGCCAGCAGTGTGTTCGGGGACGAGCAGTACTTC. Its translation: CASSVFGDEQYF.

This clone appeared a single time. The chain is built from TRBV27 and TRBJ2-1, with 11 bases lining up with TRBD2. With 4 bases clipped from V and 8 bases from J, the junction kept 10 bases outside the gene matches. This CDR3 is 16 amino acids long. Germline loops: CDR1 MNHEY, CDR2 SMNVEV (reference sequence). The CDR3 spells CASSSLIAGGLDEQFF. DNA of the CDR3: TGTGCCAGCAGTTCGTTAATAGCGGGAGGGCTCGATGAGCAGTTCTTC.

The CDR3 DNA reads TGTGCCAGTAGTCCTCGGGACAGTACCTACAATGAGCAGTTCTTC. Its protein product is CASSPRDSTYNEQFF. This chain uses TRBV19 with TRBJ2-1, with TRBD1 matching over 7 bases. V shed 5 bases, J shed 2 bases, and the junction held 6 bases outside the gene matches. This CDR3 has 15 residues. In germline, CDR1 is LNHDA, CDR2 SQIVND (reference sequence).

The V gene is TRBV27, the J gene TRBJ2-7, with D possibly TRBD2 on 7 matching bases. CDR3 length equals 14 residues. CDR1 is MNHEY, CDR2 SMNVEV, per germline (reference sequence). Trimming cost V 4 bases and J 9 bases, with 19 bases left between them. In DNA form, the CDR3 reads TGTGCCAGCAGTTCGGGGAGGGGGGCGAGGGGGCAGTACTTC. Encoded protein: CASSSGRGARGQYF.

The chain has TRBV4-3 and TRBJ1-3, with D possibly TRBD1 on 6 matching bases. From germline, CDR1 is LGHNA and CDR2 YSLEER. Trimming shortened V by 0 bases and J by 2 bases, and 14 bases separated the two germline ends. This CDR3 is 17 amino acids long. The CDR3 nucleotides are TGCGCCAGCAGCCAAGATACAGGGCCCTTAACTGGAAACACCATATATTTT. Translating it yields CASSQDTGPLTGNTIYF.

This clone is a singleton in its sample. This chain links TRBV27 with TRBJ2-1, with D possibly being TRBD2 (5 bases). The CDR3 runs to 12 residues. CDR1 and CDR2 from the germline V gene are MNHEY and SMNVEV (reference sequence). Trimming cost V 4 bases and J 7 bases, with 8 bases left between them. The CDR3 is CASSYPGNEQFF. The CDR3, as DNA: TGTGCCAGCAGTTACCCGGGGAATGAGCAGTTCTTC.

In the case of this clone: This may arise from a read error, as a much more abundant clone is one base away. The same CDR3 also results from other DNA sequences found in this sample. The rearrangement links TRBV27 to TRBJ2-3; 8 bases line up with TRBD2. The CDR3 loop spans 14 amino acids. Trimming removed 6 bases from V and 0 bases from J; junction bases left unmatched: 2. Germline V CDR1 and CDR2: MNHEY, SMNVEV (reference sequence). This CDR3 reads CASSPSGSTDTQYF. Written as DNA, the CDR3 is TGTGCCAGCAGCCCTAGCGGGAGCACAGATACGCAGTATTTT.